This T cell receptor beta chain was recovered during a study of identical twins. MiXCR, applied by TCRdb to the 5' RACE reads, yields one record per CDR3 protein. The table includes about 470,000 distinct CDR3 sequences, more than 20% detected once. The junction had 8 bases not matched to a gene; V was cut back by 3 bases and J by 8 bases. The CDR3 consists of 15 residues. Per germline, CDR1 LGHNA and CDR2 YSLEER. A further study also used this sample, focusing on T cells expressing NK-cell markers. That work states: NKG2C+ dominant clonotypes from roughly 6 donors made up about 1.0-7.0% of CD8+ T cells. Four donors' CD3+CD56-NKG2C+ cells were dominated by the same clonotypes.

Material for sequencing was CD4+ T cells sorted from blood. The clonotype originates from a woman younger than 35 in good health. The rearrangement links TRBV4-3 to TRBJ2-1; the match to TRBD1 covers 9 bases. CDR3 sequence (DNA): TGCGCCAGCAGCCACCTAGGGACAGGGTCCCATGAGCAGTTCTTC. This sequence encodes CASSHLGTGSHEQFF.